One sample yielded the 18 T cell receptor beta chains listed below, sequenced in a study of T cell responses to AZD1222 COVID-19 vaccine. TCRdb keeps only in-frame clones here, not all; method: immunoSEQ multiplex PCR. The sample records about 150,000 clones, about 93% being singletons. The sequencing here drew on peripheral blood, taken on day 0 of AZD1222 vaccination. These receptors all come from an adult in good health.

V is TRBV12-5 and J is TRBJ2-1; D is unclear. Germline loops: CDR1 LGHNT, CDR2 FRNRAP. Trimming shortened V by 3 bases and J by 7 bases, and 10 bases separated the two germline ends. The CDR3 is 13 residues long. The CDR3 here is CASGFPGVNEQFF. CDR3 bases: TGTGCTAGTGGTTTTCCTGGAGTGAATGAGCAGTTCTTC.

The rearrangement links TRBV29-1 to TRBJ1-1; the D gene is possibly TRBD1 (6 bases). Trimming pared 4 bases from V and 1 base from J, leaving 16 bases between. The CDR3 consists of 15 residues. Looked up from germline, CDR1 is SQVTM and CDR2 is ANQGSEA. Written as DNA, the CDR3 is TGCAGCGTTGCTCCATGGGACACGGCGAACACTGAAGCTTTCTTT. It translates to CSVAPWDTANTEAFF. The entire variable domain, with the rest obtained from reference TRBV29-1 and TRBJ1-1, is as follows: SAVISQKPSRDICQRGTSLTIQCQVDSQVTMMFWYRQQPGQSLTLIATANQGSEATYESGFVIDKFPISRPNLTFSTLTVSNMSPEDSSIYLCSVAPWDTANTEAFFGQGTRLTVV.

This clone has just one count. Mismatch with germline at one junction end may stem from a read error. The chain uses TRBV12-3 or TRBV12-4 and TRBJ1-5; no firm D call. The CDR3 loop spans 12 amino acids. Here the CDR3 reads CASSSGNQPRHF. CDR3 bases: TGTGCCAGCAGTTCTGGCAATCAGCCCCGGCATTTT.

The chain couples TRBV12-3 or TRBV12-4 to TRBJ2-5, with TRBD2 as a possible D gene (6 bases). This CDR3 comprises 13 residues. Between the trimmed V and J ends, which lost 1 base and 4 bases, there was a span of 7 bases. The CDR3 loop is CASSLGGLETQYF. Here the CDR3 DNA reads TGTGCCAGCAGTTTAGGGGGACTAGAGACCCAGTACTTC.

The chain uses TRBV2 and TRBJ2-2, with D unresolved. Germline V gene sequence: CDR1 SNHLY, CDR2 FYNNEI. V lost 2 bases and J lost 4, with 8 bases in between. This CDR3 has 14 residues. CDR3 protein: CASSERQTTGELFF. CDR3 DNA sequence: TGTGCCAGCAGTGAACGTCAGACCACCGGGGAGCTGTTTTTT.

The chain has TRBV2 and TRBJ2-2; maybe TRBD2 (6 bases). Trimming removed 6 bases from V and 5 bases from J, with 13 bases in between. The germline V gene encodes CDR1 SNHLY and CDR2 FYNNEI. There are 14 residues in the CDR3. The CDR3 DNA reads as TGTGCCAGCAGATCCGGGAGCTCGACCGGGGAGCTGTTTTTT. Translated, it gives CASRSGSSTGELFF.

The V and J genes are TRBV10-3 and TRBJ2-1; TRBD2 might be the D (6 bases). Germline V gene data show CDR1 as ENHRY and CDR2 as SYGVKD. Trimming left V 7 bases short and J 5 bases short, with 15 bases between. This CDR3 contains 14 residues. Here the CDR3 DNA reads TGTGCCATCACCCCCAGCGGGCACGACAATGAGCAGTTCTTC. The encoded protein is CAITPSGHDNEQFF.

The CDR3 here is CASSGYRSGNTIYF. CDR3 coding DNA: TGTGCCAGCTCAGGGTACCGCTCTGGAAACACCATATATTTT. The chain links TRBV10-3 to TRBJ1-3, with D maybe TRBD1 (5 bases). CDR1 is ENHRY, CDR2 SYGVKD, per germline. This CDR3 contains 14 residues. Deletions cut 10 bases from V and 0 bases from J, with 13 bases between.

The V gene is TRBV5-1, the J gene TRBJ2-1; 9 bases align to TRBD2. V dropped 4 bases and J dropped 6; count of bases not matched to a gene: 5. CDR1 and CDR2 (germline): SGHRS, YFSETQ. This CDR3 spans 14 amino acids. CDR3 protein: CASSTGLAGNEQFF. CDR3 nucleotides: TGCGCCAGCAGCACGGGACTAGCCGGCAATGAGCAGTTCTTC. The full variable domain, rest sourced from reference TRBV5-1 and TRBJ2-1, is KAGVTQTPRYLIKTRGQQVTLSCSPISGHRSVSWYQQTPGQGLQFLFEYFSETQRNKGNFPGRFSGRQFSNSRSEMNVSTLELGDSALYLCASSTGLAGNEQFFGPGTRLTVL.

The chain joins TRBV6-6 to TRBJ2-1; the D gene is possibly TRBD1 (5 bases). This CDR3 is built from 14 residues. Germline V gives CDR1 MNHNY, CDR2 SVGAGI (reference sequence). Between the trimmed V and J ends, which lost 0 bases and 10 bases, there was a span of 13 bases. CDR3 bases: TGTGCCAGCAGTTACTCTACAGGAGCACAGGAGCAGTTCTTC. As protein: CASSYSTGAQEQFF.

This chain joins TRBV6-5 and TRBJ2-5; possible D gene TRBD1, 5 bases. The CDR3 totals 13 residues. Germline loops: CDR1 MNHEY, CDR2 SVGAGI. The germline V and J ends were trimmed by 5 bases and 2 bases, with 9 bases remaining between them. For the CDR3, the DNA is TGTGCCAGCAGTACGCCAGGGCAAGAGACCCAGTACTTC. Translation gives CASSTPGQETQYF.

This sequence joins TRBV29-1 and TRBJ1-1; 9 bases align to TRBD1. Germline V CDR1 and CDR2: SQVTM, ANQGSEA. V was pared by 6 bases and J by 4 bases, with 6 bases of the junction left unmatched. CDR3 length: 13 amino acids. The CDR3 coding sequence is TGCAGCGTGGGGGACAGGGCGGCCACTGAAGCTTTCTTT. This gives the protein CSVGDRAATEAFF.

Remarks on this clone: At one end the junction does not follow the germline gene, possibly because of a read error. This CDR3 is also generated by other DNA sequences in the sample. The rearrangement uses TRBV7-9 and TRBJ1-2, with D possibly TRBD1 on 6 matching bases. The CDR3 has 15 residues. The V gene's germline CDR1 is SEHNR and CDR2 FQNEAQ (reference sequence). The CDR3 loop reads CASSPIRGGHYGYTF. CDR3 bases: TGTGCCAGCAGCCCCATTCGCGGGGGGCACTATGGCTACACTTTC.

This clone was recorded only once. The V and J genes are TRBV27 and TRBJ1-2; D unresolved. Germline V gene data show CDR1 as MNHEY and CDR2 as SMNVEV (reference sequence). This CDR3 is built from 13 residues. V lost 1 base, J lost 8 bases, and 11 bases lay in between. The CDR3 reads CASSLFRGGGYTF. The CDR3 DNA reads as TGTGCCAGCAGTTTATTCCGAGGTGGGGGCTACACCTTC.

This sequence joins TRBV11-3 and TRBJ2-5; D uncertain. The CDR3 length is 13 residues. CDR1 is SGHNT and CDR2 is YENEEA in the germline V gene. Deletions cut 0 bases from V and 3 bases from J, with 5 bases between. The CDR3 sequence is CASSLESEETQYF. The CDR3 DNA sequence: TGTGCCAGCAGCTTAGAATCAGAAGAGACCCAGTACTTC. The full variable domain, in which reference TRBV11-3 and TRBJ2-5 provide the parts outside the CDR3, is EAGVVQSPRYKIIEKKQPVAFWCNPISGHNTLYWYLQNLGQGPELLIRYENEEAVDDSQLPKDRFSAERLKGVDSTLKIQPAELGDSAVYLCASSLESEETQYFGPGTRLLVL.

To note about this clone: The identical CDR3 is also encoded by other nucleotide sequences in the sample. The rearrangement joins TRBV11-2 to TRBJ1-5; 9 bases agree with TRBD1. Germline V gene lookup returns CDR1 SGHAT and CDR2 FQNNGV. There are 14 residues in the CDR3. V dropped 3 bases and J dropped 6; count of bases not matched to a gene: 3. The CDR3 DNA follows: TGTGCCAGCAGCTTGGACAGGGGCGGTCAGCCCCAGCATTTT. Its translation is CASSLDRGGQPQHF.

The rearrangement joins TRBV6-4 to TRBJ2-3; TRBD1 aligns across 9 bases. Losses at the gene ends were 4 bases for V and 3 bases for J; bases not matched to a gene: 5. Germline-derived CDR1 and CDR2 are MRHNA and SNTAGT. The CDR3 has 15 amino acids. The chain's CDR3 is CASSGGQGSTDTQYF. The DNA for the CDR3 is TGTGCCAGCAGTGGGGGACAGGGCTCGACAGATACGCAGTATTTT.

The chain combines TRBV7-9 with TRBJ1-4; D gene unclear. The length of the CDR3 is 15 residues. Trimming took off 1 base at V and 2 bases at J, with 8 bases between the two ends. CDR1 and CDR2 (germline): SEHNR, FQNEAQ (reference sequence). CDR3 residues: CASSLDPGTNEKLFF. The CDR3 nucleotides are TGTGCCAGCAGCTTAGACCCGGGTACTAATGAAAAACTGTTTTTT.